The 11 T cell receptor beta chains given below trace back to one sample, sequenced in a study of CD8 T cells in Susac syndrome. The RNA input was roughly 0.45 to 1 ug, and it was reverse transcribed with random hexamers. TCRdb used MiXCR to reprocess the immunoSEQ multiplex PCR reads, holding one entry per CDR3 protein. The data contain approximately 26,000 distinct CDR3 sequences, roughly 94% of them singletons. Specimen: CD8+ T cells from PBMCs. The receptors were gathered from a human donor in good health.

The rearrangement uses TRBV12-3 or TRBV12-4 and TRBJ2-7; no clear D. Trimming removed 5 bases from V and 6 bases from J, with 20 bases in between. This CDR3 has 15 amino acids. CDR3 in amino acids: CASSVRSLGAFEQYF. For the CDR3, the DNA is TGTGCCAGCAGTGTACGGTCTCTGGGTGCGTTCGAGCAGTACTTC.

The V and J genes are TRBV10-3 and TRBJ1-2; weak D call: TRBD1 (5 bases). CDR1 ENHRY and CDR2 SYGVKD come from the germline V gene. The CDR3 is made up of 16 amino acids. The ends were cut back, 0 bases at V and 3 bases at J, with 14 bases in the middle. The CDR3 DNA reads TGTGCCATCAGTGAGTCGTGGCAGGGAAGCGACTATGGCTACACCTTC. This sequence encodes CAISESWQGSDYGYTF.

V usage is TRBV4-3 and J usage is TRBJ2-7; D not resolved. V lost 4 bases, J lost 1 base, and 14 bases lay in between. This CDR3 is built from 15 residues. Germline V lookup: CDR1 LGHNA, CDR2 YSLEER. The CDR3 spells CASSPGRIGSYEQYF. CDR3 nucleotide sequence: TGCGCCAGCAGCCCCGGCAGGATCGGATCCTACGAGCAGTACTTC.

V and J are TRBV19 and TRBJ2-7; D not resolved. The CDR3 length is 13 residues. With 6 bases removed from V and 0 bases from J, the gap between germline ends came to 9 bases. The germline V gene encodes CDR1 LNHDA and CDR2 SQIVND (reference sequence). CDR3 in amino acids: CASRGRASYEQYF. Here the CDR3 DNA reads TGTGCCAGTAGGGGTAGGGCCTCCTACGAGCAGTACTTC.

For the CDR3, the DNA is TGCAGTGCATCGAACCGGCAGGGGGCAGGTAATCAGCCCCAGCATTTT. Its translation is CSASNRQGAGNQPQHF. The chain has TRBV20-1 and TRBJ1-5; 8 bases map to TRBD1. CDR3 size: 16 residues. The J segment lost 4 bases and the V segment lost 6 bases, leaving 14 bases of the junction unmatched. CDR1 DFQATT and CDR2 SNEGSKA come from the germline V gene (reference sequence).

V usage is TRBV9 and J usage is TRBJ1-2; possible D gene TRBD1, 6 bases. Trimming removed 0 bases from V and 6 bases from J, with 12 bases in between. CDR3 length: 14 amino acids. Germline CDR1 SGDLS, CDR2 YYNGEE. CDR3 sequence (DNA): TGTGCCAGCAGCGTAGACAGGGCGTGGGATGGCTACACCTTC. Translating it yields CASSVDRAWDGYTF.

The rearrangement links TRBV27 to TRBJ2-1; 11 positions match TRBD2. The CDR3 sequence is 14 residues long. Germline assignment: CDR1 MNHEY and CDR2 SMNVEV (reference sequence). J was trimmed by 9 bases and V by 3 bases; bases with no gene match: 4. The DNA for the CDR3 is TGTGCCAGCAGTTTTGTCGGGACTAGCGGTGAGCAGTTCTTC. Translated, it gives CASSFVGTSGEQFF.

The CDR3 DNA is TGTGCCAGCAGTTTAAACTCAGGGGGAAGGAGCAATCAGCCCCAGCATTTT. Protein sequence: CASSLNSGGRSNQPQHF. This chain links TRBV12-3 or TRBV12-4 with TRBJ1-5; 7 bases line up with TRBD1. This CDR3 is built from 17 residues. Trimming cost V 2 bases and J 1 base; bases outside gene matches: 8.

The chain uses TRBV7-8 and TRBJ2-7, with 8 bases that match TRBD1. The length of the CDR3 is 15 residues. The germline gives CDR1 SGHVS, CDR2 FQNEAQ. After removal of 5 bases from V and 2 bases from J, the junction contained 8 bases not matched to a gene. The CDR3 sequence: CASSLSQGAPYEQYF. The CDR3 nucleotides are TGTGCCAGCAGCCTAAGCCAGGGGGCCCCCTACGAGCAGTACTTC.

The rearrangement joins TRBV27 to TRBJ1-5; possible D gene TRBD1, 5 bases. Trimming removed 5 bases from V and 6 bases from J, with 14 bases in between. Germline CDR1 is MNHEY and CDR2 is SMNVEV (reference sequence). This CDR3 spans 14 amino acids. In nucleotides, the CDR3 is TGTGCCAGCAGTATGGGGGTTTTGGTTCAGCCCCAGCATTTT. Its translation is CASSMGVLVQPQHF.

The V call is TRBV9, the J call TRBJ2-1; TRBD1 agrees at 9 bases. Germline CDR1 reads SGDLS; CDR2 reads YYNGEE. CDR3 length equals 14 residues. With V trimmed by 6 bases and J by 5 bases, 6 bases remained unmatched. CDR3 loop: CASNPGQGNNEQFF. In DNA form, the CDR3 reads TGTGCCAGCAACCCGGGACAGGGAAACAATGAGCAGTTCTTC.